This entry is about one T cell receptor beta chain. Assay used: immunoSEQ multiplex PCR; TCRdb lists only in-frame clones, some missing. The sample yields approximately 280,000 clones, roughly 86% seen once. The V gene lost 5 bases and the J gene lost 5 bases, with 15 bases spanning the gap. Germline V lookup: CDR1 SEHNR, CDR2 FQNEAQ (reference sequence). The CDR3 is made up of 14 amino acids. This sample was taken from a study of blood T cell repertoires in COVID-19. The sequence was obtained from a woman aged 18-29 years who had recovered from COVID-19. The rearrangement joins TRBV7-9 to TRBJ2-5; maybe TRBD1 (5 bases). Sequencing used PBMCs or T cells enriched from blood (not recorded which). For the CDR3, the DNA is TGTGCCAGCAGCAAGGGGCAGTCGGTGGAGACCCAGTACTTC. It translates to CASSKGQSVETQYF.